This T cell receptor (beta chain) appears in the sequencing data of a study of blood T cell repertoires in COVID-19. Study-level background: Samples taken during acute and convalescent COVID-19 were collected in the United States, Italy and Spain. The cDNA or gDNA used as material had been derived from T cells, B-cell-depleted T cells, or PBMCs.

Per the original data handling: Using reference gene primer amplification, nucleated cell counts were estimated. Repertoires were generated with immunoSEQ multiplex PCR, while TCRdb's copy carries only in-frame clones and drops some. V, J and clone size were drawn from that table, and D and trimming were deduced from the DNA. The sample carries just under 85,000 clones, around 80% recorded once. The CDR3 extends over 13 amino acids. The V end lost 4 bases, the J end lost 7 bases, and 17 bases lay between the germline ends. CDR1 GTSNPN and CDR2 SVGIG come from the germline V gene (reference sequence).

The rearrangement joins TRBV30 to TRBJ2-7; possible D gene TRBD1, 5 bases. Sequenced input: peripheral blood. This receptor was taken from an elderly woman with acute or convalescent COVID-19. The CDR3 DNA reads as TGTGCCTGGAAATGGTTCCAGGGTTCGGAGCAGTACTTC. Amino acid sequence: CAWKWFQGSEQYF.